This T cell receptor (beta chain) appears in the sequencing data of a study of blood T cell repertoires in COVID-19. Study summary: Collection of acute and convalescent COVID-19 samples took place in the United States, Italy and Spain. PBMCs, B-cell-depleted T cells, or T cells provided the cDNA or gDNA that made up the material.

This clone was counted between two and nine times. Authors' methods: Estimated nucleated cell counts came from reference gene primer amplification. The protocol was immunoSEQ multiplex PCR, while the TCRdb copy is restricted to in-frame clones and leaves out a portion. V, J and clone size were drawn from that table, and D and trimming were deduced from the DNA. The repertoire consists of approximately 70,000 clones, with 82% occurring once and the leading ten covering around 20%. The V and J ends lost 0 bases and 5 bases respectively, with 17 bases between them. The germline V gene has CDR1 MNHEY and CDR2 SVGAGI. The length of the CDR3 is 16 residues.

Sequenced: peripheral blood. J is TRBJ2-7 and V is TRBV6-5; possible D gene TRBD2, 5 bases. The receptor was isolated from a human donor in a cohort sampled during active COVID-19. As DNA, the CDR3 is TGTGCCAGCAGTTACTCGTCCGGATCCGGGATGGACGAGCAGTACTTC. This translates into CASSYSSGSGMDEQYF.